This TCR beta chain originates from a study of STAT5B mutations in CD4+ large granular lymphocyte leukemia. About this clone itself: Its cognate antigen is unknown.

Points from the study as a whole: Top patient clones used TRBV06 genes more often: 8/27 versus 2/35 in controls.

The assay was run at survey level. The method was immunoSEQ multiplex PCR; TCRdb's version includes in-frame clones alone and lacks a portion of them. The data contain approximately 32,000 clones, 70% to 85% of them singletons. The V segment lost 9 bases and the J segment 5 bases; nucleotides outside the gene matches: 2. The CDR3 runs 12 residues. CDR1 MNHNS and CDR2 SASEGT come from the germline V gene. The sequencing sample was made of CD4+ T cells from blood buffy coats. The sequence came from a human donor in good health. The genes are TRBV6-1 and TRBJ1-5, with TRBD1 matching over 9 bases. This CDR3 reads CASRQGDQPQHF. The CDR3 region has the DNA TGTGCCAGTCGACAGGGGGATCAGCCCCAGCATTTT.